One and the same sample provided the 11 T cell receptor beta chains below, sequenced in a study of radiation and T cells in renal cell carcinoma (dated by TCRdb to 2020 to 2021). The library was built by means of the immunoSEQ multiplex PCR assay. TCRdb took over this immuneACCESS table, retaining in-frame rearrangements with V and J assigned. Such tables are incomplete; in checked studies, under half of the missing clones stem from an unresolved V gene, and the remainder is unexplained. This sample is represented by 60,000 or so clones; 70% to 80% of them were singletons. The ten largest clones capture about 6.4% of the sample. In light of the paper, this sample's time point label describes: blood 4 weeks post-SBRT, at nephrectomy. According to the study, the label for this sample's treatment or condition signals: 15 Gy SBRT to primary tumor, nephrectomy 4 weeks later. Here the sequenced sample was blood, taken from a patient whose treatment included radiotherapy and nephrectomy. These receptors were obtained from a man in his 60s with renal cell carcinoma.

The rearrangement links TRBV6-5 to TRBJ2-5; TRBD2 might be the D (5 bases). Trimming took off 8 bases at V and 4 bases at J, with 11 bases between the two ends. The CDR3 length is 12 residues. Germline V CDR1 and CDR2: MNHEY, SVGAGI. The CDR3 DNA reads as TGTGCCAGCTTAGGACGGGGAGAGACCCAGTACTTC. This sequence encodes CASLGRGETQYF.

The CDR3 coding sequence is TGTGCCAGCAGCTATAGACGGTCAGACTACGAGCAGTACTTC. It is translated as CASSYRRSDYEQYF. This chain joins TRBV7-9 and TRBJ2-7; no firm D call. V was trimmed by 4 bases and J by 3 bases, leaving 13 bases between them. Germline-derived CDR1 and CDR2 are SEHNR and FQNEAQ (reference sequence). The CDR3 has 14 residues.

The V call is TRBV27, the J call TRBJ2-2, with D unresolved. Germline lookup yields CDR1 MNHEY and CDR2 SMNVEV (reference sequence). The V gene lost 5 bases and the J gene lost 1 base, with 8 bases spanning the gap. CDR3 length: 14 amino acids. The CDR3 DNA reads TGTGCCAGCAGTCAAAGCCGGAACACCGGGGAGCTGTTTTTT. It specifies CASSQSRNTGELFF.

The chain has TRBV2 and TRBJ2-7, with D possibly TRBD1 on 5 matching bases. Germline V lookup: CDR1 SNHLY, CDR2 FYNNEI. This CDR3 has 12 amino acids. V lost 4 bases and J 5 bases, leaving 9 bases between the germline ends. The CDR3 is CASSVEGDEQYV. CDR3 in DNA: TGTGCCAGCAGTGTGGAAGGGGACGAGCAGTACGTC.

This rearrangement joins TRBV2 to TRBJ2-1; 7 bases match TRBD2. This CDR3 comprises 15 residues. Germline V gene lookup returns CDR1 SNHLY and CDR2 FYNNEI. V gave up 2 bases and J gave up 4 bases; unmatched junction bases: 5. For the CDR3, the DNA is TGTGCCAGCAGTGAACAAAGCGGGGTTTACAATGAGCAGTTCTTC. Its translation is CASSEQSGVYNEQFF.

The CDR3 nucleotides are TGTGCCAGCAGCTTACAGGCGGACAATCAGCCCCAGCATTTT. Protein sequence: CASSLQADNQPQHF. This chain uses TRBV11-3 with TRBJ1-5; no firm D call. The V gene's germline CDR1 is SGHNT and CDR2 YENEEA. This CDR3 is 14 amino acids long. Trimming cost V 2 bases and J 3 bases, with 8 bases left between them.

This chain joins TRBV20-1 and TRBJ2-1, with 7 bases fitting TRBD2. V gave up 6 bases and J gave up 14 bases; unmatched junction bases: 10. The CDR3 contains 11 residues. CDR1 and CDR2 (germline): DFQATT, SNEGSKA (reference sequence). CDR3 DNA sequence: TGCAGTGCACAAAACCGGGACTATGAGTTCTTC. This codes for CSAQNRDYEFF.

The chain recombines TRBV11-3 with TRBJ2-6; weak D call: TRBD1 (5 bases). CDR1 and CDR2 from the germline V gene are SGHNT and YENEEA. V lost 5 bases and J lost 0, with 8 bases in between. The CDR3 is made up of 15 amino acids. The CDR3 nucleotides read TGTGCCAGCAGCCCCGACAGCTCTGGGGCCAACGTCCTGACTTTC. This encodes CASSPDSSGANVLTF.

This clone was recorded a few times. The chain combines TRBV30 with TRBJ1-1; tentative D call: TRBD1 (6 bases). CDR1 and CDR2 from the germline V gene are GTSNPN and SVGIG (reference sequence). V dropped 2 bases and J dropped 8 bases, with 12 bases sitting between them. The CDR3 loop spans 12 amino acids. Here the CDR3 DNA reads TGTGCCTGGAGTAAGAGGACAGTAGAAGCTTTCTTT. Encoded protein: CAWSKRTVEAFF. Variable domain in full (rest from reference TRBV30 and TRBJ1-1): SQTIHQWPATLVQPVGSPLSLECTVEGTSNPNLYWYRQAAGRGLQLLFYSVGIGQISSEVPQNLSASRPQDRQFILSSKKLLLSDSGFYLCAWSKRTVEAFFGQGTRLTVV.

The chain employs TRBV27 and TRBJ2-1, with D perhaps TRBD2 (6 bases). Germline V lookup: CDR1 MNHEY, CDR2 SMNVEV (reference sequence). Deletions cut 3 bases from V and 5 bases from J, with 8 bases between. The CDR3 loop spans 13 amino acids. In nucleotides, the CDR3 is TGTGCCAGCAGTTTTGCTAGCGACAATGAGCAGTTCTTC. It specifies CASSFASDNEQFF.

This rearrangement joins TRBV5-6 to TRBJ1-1; D is ambiguous. In germline, CDR1 is SGHDT, CDR2 YYEEEE. V lost 0 bases and J 2 bases, leaving 11 bases between the germline ends. This CDR3 is built from 15 residues. CDR3 bases: TGTGCCAGCAGCTTGGTGTTTCAGCTAAACACTGAAGCTTTCTTT. This gives the protein CASSLVFQLNTEAFF.